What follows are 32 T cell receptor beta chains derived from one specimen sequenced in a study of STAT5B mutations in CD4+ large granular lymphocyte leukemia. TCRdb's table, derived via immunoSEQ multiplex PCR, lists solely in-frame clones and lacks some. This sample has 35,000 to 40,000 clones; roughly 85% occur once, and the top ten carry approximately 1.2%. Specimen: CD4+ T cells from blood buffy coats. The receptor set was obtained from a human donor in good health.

The CDR3 here is CASSQDRGSYGYTF. CDR3 coding DNA: TGCGCCAGCAGCCAAGACCGAGGGAGCTATGGCTACACCTTC. The V gene is TRBV4-1, the J gene TRBJ1-2; D is uncertain. The V gene lost 0 bases and the J gene lost 4 bases, with 9 bases spanning the gap. Germline CDR1 is MGHRA and CDR2 is YSYEKL. The length of the CDR3 is 14 residues.

CDR3: CASSSRQGANEQYF. The CDR3 DNA reads as TGTGCCAGCAGTTCCAGACAGGGGGCCAACGAGCAGTACTTC. The V call is TRBV6-6, the J call TRBJ2-7, with 10 bases identical to TRBD1. Germline V gene lookup returns CDR1 MNHNY and CDR2 SVGAGI (reference sequence). The V segment lost 4 bases and the J segment 5 bases; nucleotides outside the gene matches: 5. The CDR3 has 14 residues.

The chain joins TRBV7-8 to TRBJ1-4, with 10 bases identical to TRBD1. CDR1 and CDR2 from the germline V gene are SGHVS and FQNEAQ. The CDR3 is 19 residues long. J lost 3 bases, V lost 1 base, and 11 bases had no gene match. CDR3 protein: CASSLGWGQGIVSNEKLFF. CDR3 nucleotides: TGTGCCAGCAGCTTAGGGTGGGGACAGGGGATTGTGTCTAATGAAAAACTGTTTTTT.

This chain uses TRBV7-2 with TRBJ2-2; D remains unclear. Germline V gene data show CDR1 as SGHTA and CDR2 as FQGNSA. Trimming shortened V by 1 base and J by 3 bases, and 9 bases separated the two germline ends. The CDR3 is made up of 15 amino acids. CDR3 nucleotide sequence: TGTGCCAGCAGCTTAGTCTGGCTCGACACCGGGGAGCTGTTTTTT. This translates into CASSLVWLDTGELFF.

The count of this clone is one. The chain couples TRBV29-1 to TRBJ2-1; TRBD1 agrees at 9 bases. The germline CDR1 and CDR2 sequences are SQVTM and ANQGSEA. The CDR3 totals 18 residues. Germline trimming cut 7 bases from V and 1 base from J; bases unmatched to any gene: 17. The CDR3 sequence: CSALGGQGVDSSYNEQFF. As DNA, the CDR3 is TGCAGCGCTTTGGGGGGACAGGGTGTGGATAGTTCCTACAATGAGCAGTTCTTC.

CDR3 in amino acids: CSVGRNEQFF. DNA of the CDR3: TGCAGCGTTGGGCGGAATGAGCAGTTCTTC. The V call is TRBV29-1, the J call TRBJ2-1; D is undetermined. V lost 4 bases and J 7 bases, leaving 5 bases between the germline ends. Germline-derived CDR1 and CDR2 are SQVTM and ANQGSEA. The CDR3 extends over 10 amino acids.

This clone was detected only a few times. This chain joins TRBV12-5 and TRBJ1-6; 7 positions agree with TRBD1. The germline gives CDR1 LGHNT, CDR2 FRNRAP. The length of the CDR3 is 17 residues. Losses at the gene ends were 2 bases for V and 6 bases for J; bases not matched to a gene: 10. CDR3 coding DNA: TGTGCTAGTGGTTTGCGACCTTCCCGGGACAGTAATTCACCCCTCCACTTT. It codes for CASGLRPSRDSNSPLHF. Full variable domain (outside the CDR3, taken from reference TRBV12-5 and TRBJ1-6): DARVTQTPRHKVTEMGQEVTMRCQPILGHNTVFWYRQTMMQGLELLAYFRNRAPLDDSGMPKDRFSAEMPDATLATLKIQPSEPRDSAVYFCASGLRPSRDSNSPLHFGNGTRLTVT.

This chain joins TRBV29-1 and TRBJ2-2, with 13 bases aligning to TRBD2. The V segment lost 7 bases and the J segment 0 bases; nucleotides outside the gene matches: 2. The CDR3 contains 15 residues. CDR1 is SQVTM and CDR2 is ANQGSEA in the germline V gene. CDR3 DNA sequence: TGCAGCGGGACTAGCGGGAGCGCGAACACCGGGGAGCTGTTTTTT. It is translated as CSGTSGSANTGELFF.

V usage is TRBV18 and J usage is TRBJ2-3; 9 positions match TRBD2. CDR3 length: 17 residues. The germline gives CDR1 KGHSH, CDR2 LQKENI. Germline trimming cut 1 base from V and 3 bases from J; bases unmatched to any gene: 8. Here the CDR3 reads CASSPLLLAGVTDTQYF. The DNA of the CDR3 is TGTGCCAGCTCACCACTCCTCTTAGCGGGAGTAACAGATACGCAGTATTTT. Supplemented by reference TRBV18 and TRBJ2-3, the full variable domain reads NAGVMQNPRHLVRRRGQEARLRCSPMKGHSHVYWYRQLPEEGLKFMVYLQKENIIDESGMPKERFSAEFPKEGPSILRIQQVVRGDSAAYFCASSPLLLAGVTDTQYFGPGTRLTVL.

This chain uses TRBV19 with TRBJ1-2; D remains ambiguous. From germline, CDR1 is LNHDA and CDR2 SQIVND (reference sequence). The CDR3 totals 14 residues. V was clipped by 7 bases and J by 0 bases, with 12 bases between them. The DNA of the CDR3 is TGTGCCAGTATCTCGACAACTCCTAACTATGGCTACACCTTC. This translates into CASISTTPNYGYTF. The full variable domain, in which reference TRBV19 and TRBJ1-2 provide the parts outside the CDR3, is DGGITQSPKYLFRKEGQNVTLSCEQNLNHDAMYWYRQDPGQGLRLIYYSQIVNDFQKGDIAEGYSVSREKKESFPLTVTSAQKNPTAFYLCASISTTPNYGYTFGSGTRLTVV.

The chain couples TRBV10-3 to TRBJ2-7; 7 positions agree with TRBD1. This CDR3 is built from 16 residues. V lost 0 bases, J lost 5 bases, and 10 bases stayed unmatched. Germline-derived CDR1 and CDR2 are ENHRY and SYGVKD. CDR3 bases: TGTGCCATCAGTGAGTCGAGTGAGGGGGCCATCGACGAGCAGTACTTC. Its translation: CAISESSEGAIDEQYF.

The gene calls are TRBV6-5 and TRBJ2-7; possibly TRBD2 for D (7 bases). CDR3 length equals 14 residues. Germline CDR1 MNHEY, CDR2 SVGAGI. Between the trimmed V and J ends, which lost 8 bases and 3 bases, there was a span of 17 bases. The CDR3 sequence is CASWRSGGHYEQYF. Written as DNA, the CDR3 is TGTGCCAGCTGGCGATCGGGGGGCCACTACGAGCAGTACTTC.

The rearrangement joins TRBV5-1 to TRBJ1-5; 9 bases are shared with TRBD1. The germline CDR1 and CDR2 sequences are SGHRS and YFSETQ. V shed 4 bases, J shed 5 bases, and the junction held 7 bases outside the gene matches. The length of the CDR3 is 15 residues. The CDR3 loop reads CASSLGQGFDQPQHF. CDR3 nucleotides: TGCGCCAGCAGCCTGGGACAGGGATTCGATCAGCCCCAGCATTTT. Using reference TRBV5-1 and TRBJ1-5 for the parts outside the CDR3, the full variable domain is KAGVTQTPRYLIKTRGQQVTLSCSPISGHRSVSWYQQTPGQGLQFLFEYFSETQRNKGNFPGRFSGRQFSNSRSEMNVSTLELGDSALYLCASSLGQGFDQPQHFGDGTRLSIL.

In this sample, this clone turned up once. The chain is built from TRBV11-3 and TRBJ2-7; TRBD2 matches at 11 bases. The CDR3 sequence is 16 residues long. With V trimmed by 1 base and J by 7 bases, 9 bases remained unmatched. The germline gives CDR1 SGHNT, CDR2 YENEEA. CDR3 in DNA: TGTGCCAGCAGCTTAGGACTAGCGGGGAACCGGGGAGAGCAGTACTTC. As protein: CASSLGLAGNRGEQYF.

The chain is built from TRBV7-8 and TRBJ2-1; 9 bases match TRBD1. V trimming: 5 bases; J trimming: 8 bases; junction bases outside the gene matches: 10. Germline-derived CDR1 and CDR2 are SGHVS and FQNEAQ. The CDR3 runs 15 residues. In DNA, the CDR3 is TGTGCCAGCAGCCCTGGGACAGGGCCATTGCATGAGCAGTTCTTC. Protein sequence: CASSPGTGPLHEQFF.

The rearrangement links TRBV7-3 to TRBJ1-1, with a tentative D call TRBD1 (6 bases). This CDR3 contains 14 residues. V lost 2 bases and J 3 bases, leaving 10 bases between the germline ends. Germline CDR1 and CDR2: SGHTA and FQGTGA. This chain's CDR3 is CASSLQGPDTEAFF. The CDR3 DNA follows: TGTGCCAGCAGCTTACAGGGGCCGGACACTGAAGCTTTCTTT.

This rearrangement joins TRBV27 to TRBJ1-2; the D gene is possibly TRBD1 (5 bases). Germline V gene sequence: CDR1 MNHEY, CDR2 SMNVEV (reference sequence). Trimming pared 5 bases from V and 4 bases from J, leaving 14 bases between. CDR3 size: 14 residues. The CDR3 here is CASSQTGPPYGYTF. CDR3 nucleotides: TGTGCCAGCAGTCAAACGGGACCCCCCTATGGCTACACCTTC.

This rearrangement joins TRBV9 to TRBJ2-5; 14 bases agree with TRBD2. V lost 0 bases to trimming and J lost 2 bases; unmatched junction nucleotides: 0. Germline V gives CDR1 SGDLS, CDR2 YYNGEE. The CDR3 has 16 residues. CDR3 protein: CASSVGTSGGQETQYF. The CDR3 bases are TGTGCCAGCAGCGTAGGGACTAGCGGGGGGCAAGAGACCCAGTACTTC.

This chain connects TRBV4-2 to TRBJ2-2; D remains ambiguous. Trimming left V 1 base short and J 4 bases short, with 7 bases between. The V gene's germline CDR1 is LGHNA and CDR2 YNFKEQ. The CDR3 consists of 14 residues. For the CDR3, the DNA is TGTGCCAGCAGCCAAGGTGGGATCACCGGGGAGCTGTTTTTT. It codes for CASSQGGITGELFF.

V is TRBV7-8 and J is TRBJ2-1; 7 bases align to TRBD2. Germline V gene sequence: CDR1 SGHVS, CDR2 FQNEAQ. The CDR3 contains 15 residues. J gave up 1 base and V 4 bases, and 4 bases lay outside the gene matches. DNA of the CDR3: TGTGCCAGCAGCTCGGCCGGGGGGTCCTACAATGAGCAGTTCTTC. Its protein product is CASSSAGGSYNEQFF.

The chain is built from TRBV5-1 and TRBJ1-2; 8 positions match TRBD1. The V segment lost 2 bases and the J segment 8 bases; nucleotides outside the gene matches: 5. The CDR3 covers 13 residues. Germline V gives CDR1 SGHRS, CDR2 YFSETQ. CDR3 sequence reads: CASSFGQGRGYTF. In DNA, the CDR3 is TGCGCCAGCAGCTTTGGACAGGGAAGAGGCTACACCTTC.

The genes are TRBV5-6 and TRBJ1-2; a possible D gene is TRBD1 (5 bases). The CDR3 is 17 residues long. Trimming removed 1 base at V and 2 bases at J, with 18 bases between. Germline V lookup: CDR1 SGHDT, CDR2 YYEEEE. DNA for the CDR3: TGTGCCAGCAGCTTGAGGGGCCCGGAGCACCGCAACTATGGCTACACCTTC. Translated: CASSLRGPEHRNYGYTF.

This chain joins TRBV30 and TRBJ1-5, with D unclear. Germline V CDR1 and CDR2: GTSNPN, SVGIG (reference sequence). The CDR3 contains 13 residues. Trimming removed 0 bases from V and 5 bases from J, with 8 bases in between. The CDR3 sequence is CAWSVGLDQPQHF. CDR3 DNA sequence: TGTGCCTGGAGTGTAGGCCTCGATCAGCCCCAGCATTTT.

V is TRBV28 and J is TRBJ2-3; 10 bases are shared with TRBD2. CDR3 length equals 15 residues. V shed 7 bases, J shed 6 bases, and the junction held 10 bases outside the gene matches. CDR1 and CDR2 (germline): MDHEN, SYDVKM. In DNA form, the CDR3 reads TGTGCCAGCACCTCTCCTACTAGCGGGGTCGATACGCAGTATTTT. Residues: CASTSPTSGVDTQYF.

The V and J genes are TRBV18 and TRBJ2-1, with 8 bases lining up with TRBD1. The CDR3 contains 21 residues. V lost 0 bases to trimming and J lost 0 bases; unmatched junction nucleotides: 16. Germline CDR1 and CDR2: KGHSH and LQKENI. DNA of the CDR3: TGTGCCAGCTCACCACCTCGGGCAGGGGGCTTTGGCGAGGTCTCCTACAATGAGCAGTTCTTC. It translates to CASSPPRAGGFGEVSYNEQFF.

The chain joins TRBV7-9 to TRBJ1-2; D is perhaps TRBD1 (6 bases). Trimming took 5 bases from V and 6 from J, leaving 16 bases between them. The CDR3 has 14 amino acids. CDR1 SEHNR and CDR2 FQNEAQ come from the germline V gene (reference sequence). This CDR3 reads CASSSTNRAHGYTF. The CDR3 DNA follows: TGTGCCAGCAGCAGCACTAACAGGGCTCATGGCTACACCTTC.

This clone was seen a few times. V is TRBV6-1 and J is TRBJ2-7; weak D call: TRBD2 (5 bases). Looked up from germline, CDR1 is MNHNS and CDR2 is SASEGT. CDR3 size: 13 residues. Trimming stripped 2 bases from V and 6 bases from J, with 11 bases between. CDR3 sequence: CASSEMRGFEQYF. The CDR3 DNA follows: TGTGCCAGCAGTGAAATGAGAGGGTTCGAGCAGTACTTC.

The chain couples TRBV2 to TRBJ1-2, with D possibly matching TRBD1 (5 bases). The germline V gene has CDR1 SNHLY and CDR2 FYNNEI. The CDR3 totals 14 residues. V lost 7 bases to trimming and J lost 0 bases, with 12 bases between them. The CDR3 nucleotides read TGTGCCAGCATAGAGGGGAAAGCTAACTATGGCTACACCTTC. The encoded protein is CASIEGKANYGYTF.

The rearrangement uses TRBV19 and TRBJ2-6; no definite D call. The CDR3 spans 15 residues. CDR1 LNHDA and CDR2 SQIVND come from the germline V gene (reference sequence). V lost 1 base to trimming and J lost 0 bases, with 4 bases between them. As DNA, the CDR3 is TGTGCCAGTAGTATAGGTTTCTCTGGGGCCAACGTCCTGACTTTC. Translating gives CASSIGFSGANVLTF.

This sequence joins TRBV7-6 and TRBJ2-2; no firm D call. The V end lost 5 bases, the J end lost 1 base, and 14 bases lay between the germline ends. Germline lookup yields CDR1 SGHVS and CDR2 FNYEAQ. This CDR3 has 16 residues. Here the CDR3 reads CASSKPGPVNTGELFF. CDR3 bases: TGTGCCAGCAGCAAACCGGGCCCTGTGAACACCGGGGAGCTGTTTTTT.

DNA for the CDR3: TGCGCCAGCAGCCTGGGACCAAGCTCCTACGAGCAGTACTTC. This translates into CASSLGPSSYEQYF. V is TRBV5-1 and J is TRBJ2-7; D possibly uses TRBD1 or TRBD2 (5 bases each). The germline gives CDR1 SGHRS, CDR2 YFSETQ. V was clipped by 4 bases and J by 0 bases, with 11 bases between them. This CDR3 is built from 14 residues. Supplemented by reference TRBV5-1 and TRBJ2-7, the full variable domain reads KAGVTQTPRYLIKTRGQQVTLSCSPISGHRSVSWYQQTPGQGLQFLFEYFSETQRNKGNFPGRFSGRQFSNSRSEMNVSTLELGDSALYLCASSLGPSSYEQYFGPGTRLTVT.

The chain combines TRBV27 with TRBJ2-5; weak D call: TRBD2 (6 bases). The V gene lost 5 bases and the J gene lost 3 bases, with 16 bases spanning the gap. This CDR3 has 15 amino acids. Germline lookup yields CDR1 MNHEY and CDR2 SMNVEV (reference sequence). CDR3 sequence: CASSARRGFEETQYF. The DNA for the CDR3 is TGTGCCAGCAGTGCCCGGCGGGGTTTTGAAGAGACCCAGTACTTC.